Listed here are 31 T cell receptor beta chains from one sample, sequenced in a study of technical replicates of blood from a handful of donors. TCRdb's copy holds only in-frame clones and misses some; the assay was immunoSEQ multiplex PCR. The data contain some 87,000 clones, around 96% of them singletons. Sequencing input: T cells isolated from PBMCs. The receptors were sampled from a human donor in good health.

The chain employs TRBV7-6 and TRBJ2-2; possible D gene TRBD1, 6 bases. The V gene's germline CDR1 is SGHVS and CDR2 FNYEAQ. The CDR3 length is 16 residues. The germline V and J ends were trimmed by 5 bases and 0 bases, with 13 bases remaining between them. CDR3 sequence: CASSHTGTTNTGELFF. CDR3 DNA: TGTGCCAGCAGCCACACCGGGACAACGAACACCGGGGAGCTGTTTTTT.

The V gene is TRBV13, the J gene TRBJ2-1; 10 bases map to TRBD2. V gave up 1 base and J gave up 8 bases; unmatched junction bases: 8. The CDR3 length is 16 residues. Germline V gives CDR1 PRHDT, CDR2 FYEKMQ (reference sequence). The chain's CDR3 is CASSLVPSGSKYEQFF. CDR3 coding DNA: TGTGCCAGCAGCTTAGTCCCTAGCGGGAGTAAATATGAGCAGTTCTTC.

The V call is TRBV2, the J call TRBJ1-5, with D possibly TRBD1 on 6 matching bases. The germline V and J ends were trimmed by 1 base and 0 bases, with 10 bases remaining between them. This CDR3 has 16 amino acids. Per the germline V gene, CDR1 is SNHLY and CDR2 is FYNNEI. The CDR3 loop reads CASSEVRGISNQPQHF. CDR3 in DNA: TGTGCCAGCAGTGAAGTTAGGGGGATTAGCAATCAGCCCCAGCATTTT.

The rearrangement links TRBV5-1 to TRBJ2-1, with a possible D match to TRBD2 (6 bases). Germline V CDR1 and CDR2: SGHRS, YFSETQ. This CDR3 contains 14 residues. V was cut by 7 bases and J by 1 base, with 12 bases left in between. The CDR3 loop is CASRPGDSYNEQFF. The CDR3 nucleotides read TGCGCCAGCCGACCGGGAGATTCCTACAATGAGCAGTTCTTC.

The CDR3 DNA reads TGTGCCAGCAGTGACTCTTTCGTTCGCGACACAAATCTTCTGGGAAAACTGTTTTTT. Translating gives CASSDSFVRDTNLLGKLFF. The chain recombines TRBV6-4 with TRBJ1-4, with D uncertain. Trimming took off 0 bases at V and 10 bases at J, with 27 bases between the two ends. The CDR3 sequence is 19 residues long. Germline V gene lookup returns CDR1 MRHNA and CDR2 SNTAGT.

The chain is built from TRBV5-1 and TRBJ2-5; TRBD2 agrees at 8 bases. The V and J ends lost 1 base and 4 bases, in that order; junction bases with no gene match: 3. Per germline, CDR1 SGHRS and CDR2 YFSETQ. This CDR3 has 14 residues. The CDR3 DNA follows: TGCGCCAGCAGCTTGAGAGCGGGGGCAGAGACCCAGTACTTC. This gives the protein CASSLRAGAETQYF.

The chain uses TRBV18 and TRBJ1-2, with D uncertain. Trimming cost V 1 base and J 0 bases, with 6 bases left between them. The length of the CDR3 is 14 residues. Germline assignment: CDR1 KGHSH and CDR2 LQKENI. CDR3 in DNA: TGTGCCAGCTCACCACAGGAGTCTAACTATGGCTACACCTTC. Translating gives CASSPQESNYGYTF.

The rearrangement links TRBV28 to TRBJ2-3, with 9 bases lining up with TRBD1. Germline loops: CDR1 MDHEN, CDR2 SYDVKM. V gave up 6 bases and J gave up 3 bases; unmatched junction bases: 7. The CDR3 spans 15 residues. The CDR3 protein is CASRPGQGRTDTQYF. The CDR3 DNA reads TGTGCCAGCAGGCCCGGACAGGGGAGGACAGATACGCAGTATTTT. Full variable domain (rest looked up from reference TRBV28 and TRBJ2-3): DVKVTQSSRYLVKRTGEKVFLECVQDMDHENMFWYRQDPGLGLRLIYFSYDVKMKEKGDIPEGYSVSREKKERFSLILESASTNQTSMYLCASRPGQGRTDTQYFGPGTRLTVL.

The chain joins TRBV13 to TRBJ2-7, with TRBD1 as a possible D gene (6 bases). The CDR3 extends over 15 amino acids. The germline V gene has CDR1 PRHDT and CDR2 FYEKMQ (reference sequence). V was clipped by 0 bases and J by 5 bases, with 14 bases between them. CDR3 DNA: TGTGCCAGCAGCTTAGGCCCTGGCAGGGGACACGAGCAGTACTTC. The encoded protein is CASSLGPGRGHEQYF. Full variable domain (outside the CDR3, taken from reference TRBV13 and TRBJ2-7): AAGVIQSPRHLIKEKRETATLKCYPIPRHDTVYWYQQGPGQDPQFLISFYEKMQSDKGSIPDRFSAQQFSDYHSELNMSSLELGDSALYFCASSLGPGRGHEQYFGPGTRLTVT.

The chain couples TRBV2 to TRBJ2-7; no firm D call. V lost 9 bases to trimming and J lost 0 bases, with 18 bases between them. Germline CDR1 and CDR2: SNHLY and FYNNEI. This CDR3 has 15 residues. CDR3 nucleotide sequence: TGTGCCAGACAGAATGCACGCCCGCTCTCCTACGAGCAGTACTTC. Translated, it gives CARQNARPLSYEQYF.

The chain employs TRBV6-5 and TRBJ1-2; D possibly corresponds to TRBD1 (6 bases). This CDR3 has 13 amino acids. Trimming removed 8 bases at V and 5 bases at J, with 15 bases between. Germline CDR1 MNHEY, CDR2 SVGAGI. CDR3 protein: CASGRQDFYGYTF. CDR3 DNA: TGTGCCAGCGGTAGACAGGATTTTTATGGCTACACCTTC.

The V call is TRBV25-1, the J call TRBJ2-5; 11 nucleotides match TRBD2. Unmatched junction bases numbered 4, after V lost 6 bases and J lost 1 base. This CDR3 spans 15 amino acids. Per the germline V gene, CDR1 is MGHDK and CDR2 is SYGVNS. CDR3 DNA: TGTGCCAGCAGATTTCTAGCGGGAGGCCAAGAGACCCAGTACTTC. Translation: CASRFLAGGQETQYF.

The chain joins TRBV11-3 to TRBJ1-1; D is ambiguous. Trimming stripped 5 bases from V and 8 bases from J, with 9 bases between. This CDR3 is 11 amino acids long. Germline V gene data show CDR1 as SGHNT and CDR2 as YENEEA. The CDR3 coding sequence is TGTGCCAGCAGCACAAGCAGGGAAGCTTTCTTT. Translated: CASSTSREAFF.

The chain joins TRBV7-6 to TRBJ2-7; D is perhaps TRBD1 (6 bases). Germline lookup yields CDR1 SGHVS and CDR2 FNYEAQ. The CDR3 totals 14 residues. V was clipped by 1 base and J by 4 bases, with 11 bases between them. The CDR3 loop reads CASSLGTAIYEQYF. The CDR3 DNA reads as TGTGCCAGCAGCTTAGGGACAGCCATTTACGAGCAGTACTTC.

V is TRBV7-6 and J is TRBJ2-7; D is undetermined. The V and J ends lost 4 bases and 0 bases respectively, with 16 bases between them. This CDR3 is 16 amino acids long. Looked up from germline, CDR1 is SGHVS and CDR2 is FNYEAQ. The CDR3 coding sequence is TGTGCCAGCAGCTCCTCTGCGGAATTAAACTCCTACGAGCAGTACTTC. Residues: CASSSSAELNSYEQYF.

This chain connects TRBV28 to TRBJ1-4, with D possibly matching TRBD1 (5 bases). Germline loops: CDR1 MDHEN, CDR2 SYDVKM. V lost 3 bases to trimming and J lost 8 bases, with 13 bases between them. The CDR3 runs to 14 residues. CDR3 DNA: TGTGCCAGCAGTTTTGGCCAGGGTGAGGAAAAACTGTTTTTT. Amino acids: CASSFGQGEEKLFF.

The chain couples TRBV18 to TRBJ2-6; 9 bases fit TRBD1. CDR3 length: 17 residues. Per the germline V gene, CDR1 is KGHSH and CDR2 is LQKENI. The J segment lost 2 bases and the V segment lost 6 bases, leaving 8 bases of the junction unmatched. Here the CDR3 reads CASSPTGGEPGANVLTF. Written as DNA, the CDR3 is TGTGCCAGCTCTCCAACAGGGGGCGAACCTGGGGCCAACGTCCTGACTTTC.

The V gene is TRBV7-2, the J gene TRBJ2-7; D is undetermined. Germline loops: CDR1 SGHTA, CDR2 FQGNSA. CDR3 size: 17 residues. The ends were cut back, 1 base at V and 0 bases at J, with 16 bases in the middle. The CDR3 here is CASSLVLTTLNSYEQYF. Here the CDR3 DNA reads TGTGCCAGCAGCTTAGTCCTAACCACTCTGAACTCCTACGAGCAGTACTTC.

The gene calls are TRBV27 and TRBJ2-1, with 15 bases lining up with TRBD2. The CDR3 is 16 amino acids. Germline V CDR1 and CDR2: MNHEY, SMNVEV (reference sequence). Unmatched junction bases numbered 2, after V lost 4 bases and J lost 4 bases. As DNA, the CDR3 is TGTGCCAGCAGTTCTGGGACTAGCGGGAGGTACAATGAGCAGTTCTTC. It yields the protein CASSSGTSGRYNEQFF.

As regards this clone: One end of the junction fails to match germline, which may point to a read error. The rearrangement joins TRBV7-7 to TRBJ2-3; 11 nucleotides match TRBD2. This CDR3 spans 15 amino acids. Germline CDR1 and CDR2: SSHAT and FNYEAQ (reference sequence). CDR3 in amino acids: CASSLAGGRTDTQYF. CDR3 sequence (DNA): TGTGCCAGCAGTTTAGCGGGAGGGCGCACAGATACGCAGTATTTT.

This sequence joins TRBV11-2 and TRBJ2-3; 8 bases match TRBD2. The CDR3 is made up of 14 amino acids. Germline V CDR1 and CDR2: SGHAT, FQNNGV. The V gene end was trimmed by 7 bases and the J gene end by 5 bases; junction bases not matched to a gene: 8. The CDR3 region is CASNEREWGDTQYF. The CDR3 DNA reads TGTGCCAGCAACGAGCGGGAGTGGGGAGATACGCAGTATTTT.

This chain uses TRBV9 with TRBJ2-3; 7 nucleotides line up with TRBD2. This CDR3 is 15 amino acids long. CDR1 SGDLS and CDR2 YYNGEE come from the germline V gene. V lost 0 bases and J lost 2; bases outside the gene matches: 3. The CDR3 loop is CASSVAAGDTDTQYF. CDR3 DNA: TGTGCCAGCAGCGTAGCGGCGGGAGACACAGATACGCAGTATTTT.

This clone came up once. The chain is built from TRBV7-9 and TRBJ2-1, with 7 bases identical to TRBD2. The germline gives CDR1 SEHNR, CDR2 FQNEAQ (reference sequence). With V trimmed by 4 bases and J by 1 base, 7 bases remained unmatched. The CDR3 spans 16 residues. The CDR3 loop reads CASSWEGSGSYNEQFF. The CDR3 nucleotides read TGTGCCAGCAGCTGGGAGGGAAGCGGATCCTACAATGAGCAGTTCTTC.

As to this clone: Mismatch with germline at one junction end may stem from a read error. This chain links TRBV7-7 with TRBJ2-2, with 9 bases lining up with TRBD2. CDR3 size: 17 residues. Germline CDR1 reads SSHAT; CDR2 reads FNYEAQ (reference sequence). CDR3 loop: CASSLFQREVKTGELFF. The CDR3 DNA sequence: TGTGCTAGCAGCTTATTTCAGCGGGAGGTGAAGACCGGGGAGCTGTTTTTT.

The chain uses TRBV7-2 and TRBJ1-1; 7 nucleotides align to TRBD1. The V gene end was trimmed by 5 bases and the J gene end by 6 bases; junction bases not matched to a gene: 9. This CDR3 is built from 14 residues. Germline V gives CDR1 SGHTA, CDR2 FQGNSA. The CDR3 spells CASSPRDSRAEAFF. The DNA of the CDR3 is TGTGCCAGCAGCCCACGGGACAGTCGAGCTGAAGCTTTCTTT.

The genes are TRBV14 and TRBJ2-7; TRBD2 might be the D (6 bases). Germline-derived CDR1 and CDR2 are SGHDN and FVKESK. The V end was cut by 2 bases, the J end by 2 bases, with 16 bases between. The CDR3 runs to 16 residues. In DNA, the CDR3 is TGTGCCAGCAGCCAATGGCGTAGCGGAATGACCTACGAGCAGTACTTC. It specifies CASSQWRSGMTYEQYF.

The chain has TRBV6-1 and TRBJ2-3, with 10 bases aligning to TRBD1. After removal of 3 bases from V and 4 bases from J, the junction contained 1 base not matched to a gene. There are 14 residues in the CDR3. The V gene's germline CDR1 is MNHNS and CDR2 SASEGT. Here the CDR3 DNA reads TGTGCCAGCAGTGAGGGGACAGGGGCAGATACGCAGTATTTT. This codes for CASSEGTGADTQYF.

The chain couples TRBV6-4 to TRBJ2-2, with D perhaps TRBD1 (6 bases). V was pared by 2 bases and J by 2 bases, with 6 bases between. The germline CDR1 and CDR2 sequences are MRHNA and SNTAGT. The CDR3 is made up of 14 amino acids. The CDR3 sequence is CASSDGTNTGELFF. The DNA of the CDR3 is TGTGCCAGCAGTGACGGGACAAACACCGGGGAGCTGTTTTTT.

The rearrangement uses TRBV27 and TRBJ2-7; D perhaps matches TRBD1 (6 bases). The CDR3 is 14 residues long. The V and J ends lost 3 bases and 6 bases respectively, with 15 bases between them. The germline V gene has CDR1 MNHEY and CDR2 SMNVEV (reference sequence). The CDR3 region has the DNA TGTGCCAGCAGTTTCATAGGGGGTGGCGGCGAGCAGTACTTC. The encoded protein is CASSFIGGGGEQYF.

The rearrangement joins TRBV5-1 to TRBJ2-7; TRBD1 matches at 9 bases. V shed 10 bases, J shed 3 bases, and the junction held 11 bases outside the gene matches. Germline loops: CDR1 SGHRS, CDR2 YFSETQ. The CDR3 is made up of 14 amino acids. CDR3 in DNA: TGCGCCCCCGCCTCGAAGGACAGGGGCTACGAGCAGTACTTC. Translation gives CAPASKDRGYEQYF.

V is TRBV9 and J is TRBJ2-1; D might be TRBD2 (5 bases). Per germline, CDR1 SGDLS and CDR2 YYNGEE. The CDR3 contains 13 residues. V was cut by 0 bases and J by 8 bases, with 9 bases left in between. CDR3 bases: TGTGCCAGCAGCGTAGTAGGGAGCCATGAGCAGTTCTTC. Encoded protein: CASSVVGSHEQFF. Drawing the rest from reference TRBV9 and TRBJ2-1, the complete variable domain is DSGVTQTPKHLITATGQRVTLRCSPRSGDLSVYWYQQSLDQGLQFLIQYYNGEERAKGNILERFSAQQFPDLHSELNLSSLELGDSALYFCASSVVGSHEQFFGPGTRLTVL.